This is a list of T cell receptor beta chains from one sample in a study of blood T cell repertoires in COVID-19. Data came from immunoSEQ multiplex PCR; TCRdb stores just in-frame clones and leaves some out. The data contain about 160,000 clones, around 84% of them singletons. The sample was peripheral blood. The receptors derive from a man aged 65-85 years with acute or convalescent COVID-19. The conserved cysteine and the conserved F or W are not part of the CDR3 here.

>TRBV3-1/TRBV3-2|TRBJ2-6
ASNVRGTSGANVLT
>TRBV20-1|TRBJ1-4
SASPRSNEKLF
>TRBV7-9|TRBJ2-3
ASSPLGPDTQY
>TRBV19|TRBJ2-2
ASNLGSPGELF
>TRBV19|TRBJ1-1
ASSARAGNTEAF
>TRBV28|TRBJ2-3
ASSFPPGQHTDTQY
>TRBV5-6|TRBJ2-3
ASSSARGDDTQY
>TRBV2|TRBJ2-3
ASIRDNTDTQY
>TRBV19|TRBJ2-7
ASSRNQDSTEQY
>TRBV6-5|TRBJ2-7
ASSPGAGAYEQY
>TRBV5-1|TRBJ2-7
ASSFRQGASYEQY
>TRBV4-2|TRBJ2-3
ASSQAVLSTDTQY
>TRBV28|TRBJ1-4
ASSSPGTGGLVNEKLF
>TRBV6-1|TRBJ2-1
ASSESGWLEQF
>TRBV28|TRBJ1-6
ASSPGGRDSPLH
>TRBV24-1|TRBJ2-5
ATSDWSRTGNQETQY
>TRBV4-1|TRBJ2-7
ASSRSGTLTYEQY
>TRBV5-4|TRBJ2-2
ASTQGARTGELF
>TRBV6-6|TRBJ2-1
ASRREANEQF
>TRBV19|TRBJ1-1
ASSSPGGGNTEAF
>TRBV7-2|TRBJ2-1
ASSLASSSYNEQF
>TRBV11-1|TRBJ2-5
ASSLGASEVGTQY
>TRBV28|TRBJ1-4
ATTGTVNEKLF
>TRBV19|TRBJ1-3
ASSISDSLFSGNTIY